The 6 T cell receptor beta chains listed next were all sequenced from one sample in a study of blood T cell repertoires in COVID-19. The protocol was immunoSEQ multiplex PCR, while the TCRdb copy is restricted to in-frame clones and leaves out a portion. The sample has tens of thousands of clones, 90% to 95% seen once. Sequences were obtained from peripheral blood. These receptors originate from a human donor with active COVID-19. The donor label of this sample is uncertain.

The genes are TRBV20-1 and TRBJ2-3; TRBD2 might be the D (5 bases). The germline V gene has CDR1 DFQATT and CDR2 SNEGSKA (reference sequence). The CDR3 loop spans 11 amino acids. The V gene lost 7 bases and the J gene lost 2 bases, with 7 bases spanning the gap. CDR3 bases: TGCAGTGGAGGGTACACAGATACGCAGTATTTT. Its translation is CSGGYTDTQYF.

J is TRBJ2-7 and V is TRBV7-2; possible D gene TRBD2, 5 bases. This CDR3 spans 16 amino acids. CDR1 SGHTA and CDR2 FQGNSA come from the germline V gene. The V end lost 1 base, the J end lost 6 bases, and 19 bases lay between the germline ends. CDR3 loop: CASSLGGLGIVSEQYF. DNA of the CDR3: TGTGCCAGCAGCTTAGGAGGGTTGGGCATCGTAAGCGAGCAGTACTTC.

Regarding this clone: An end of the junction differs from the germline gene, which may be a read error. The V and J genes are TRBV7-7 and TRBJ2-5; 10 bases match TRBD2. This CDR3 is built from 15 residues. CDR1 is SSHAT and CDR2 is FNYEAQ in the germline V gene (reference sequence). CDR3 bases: TGTGCTAGCAGCTACGGACTAGCGGAACAAGAGACCCAGTACTTC. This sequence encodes CASSYGLAEQETQYF. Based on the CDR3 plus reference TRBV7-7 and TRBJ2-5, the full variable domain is GAGVSQSPRYKVTKRGQDVTLRCDPISSHATLYWYQQALGQGPEFLTYFNYEAQPDKSGLPSDRFSAERPEGSISTLTIQRTEQRDSAMYRCASSYGLAEQETQYFGPGTRLLVL.

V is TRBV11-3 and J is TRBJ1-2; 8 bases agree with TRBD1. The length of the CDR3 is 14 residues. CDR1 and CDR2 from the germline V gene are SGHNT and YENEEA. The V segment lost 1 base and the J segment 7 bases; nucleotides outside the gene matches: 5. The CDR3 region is CASSLGRTGSGYTF. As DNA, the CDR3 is TGTGCCAGCAGCTTAGGAAGGACAGGGAGTGGCTACACCTTC.

CDR3 sequence (DNA): TGCGCCAGCAGCTATACCCCCCCCAGGGGGTTGAGCAATCAGCCCCAGCATTTT. It specifies CASSYTPPRGLSNQPQHF. The V call is TRBV4-1, the J call TRBJ1-5; 7 positions agree with TRBD1. From germline, CDR1 is MGHRA and CDR2 YSYEKL. The V segment lost 5 bases and the J segment 1 base; nucleotides outside the gene matches: 14. This CDR3 comprises 18 residues.

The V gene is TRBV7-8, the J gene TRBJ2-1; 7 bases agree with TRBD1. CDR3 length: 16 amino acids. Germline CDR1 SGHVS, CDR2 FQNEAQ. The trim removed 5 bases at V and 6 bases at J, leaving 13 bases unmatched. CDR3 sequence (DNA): TGTGCCAGCAGCCTAAGGGACAGTATTAGACGCAATGAGCAGTTCTTC. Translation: CASSLRDSIRRNEQFF.